This is a list of T cell receptor beta chains from one sample in a study of beta chain features in type 1 diabetes. Profiling relied on immunoSEQ multiplex PCR, and the TCRdb table lists in-frame clones only, not all of them. Of 350,000 or so clones in the sample, around a fifth were seen once. The sequenced sample was naive CD4+ T cells from blood. These receptors were taken from a woman aged 18-29 years in good health. The CDR3 runs from the conserved cysteine through the conserved F or W. Fields, in order: D gene, clone size, V gene, J gene, CDR3 protein, CDR3 DNA. A D gene is named only where the DNA matches it firmly. Clone size appears in some rows only: once, few, many, or a class for an expanded clone.

D: TRBD1
size: .
V: TRBV7-9
J: TRBJ2-6
CDR3: CASSSLGQGVFSGANVLTF
DNA: TGTGCCAGCAGCTCTCTGGGACAGGGGGTATTTTCTGGGGCCAACGTCCTGACTTTC

D: TRBD1
size: .
V: TRBV15
J: TRBJ2-4
CDR3: CATSRDFTGVIQYF
DNA: TGTGCCACCAGCAGAGATTTTACAGGGGTCATTCAGTACTTC

D: TRBD1
size: .
V: TRBV25-1
J: TRBJ1-2
CDR3: CASSETGGNSGYTF
DNA: TGTGCCAGCAGTGAAACAGGGGGCAATTCTGGCTACACCTTC

D: TRBD1
size: .
V: TRBV2
J: TRBJ2-3
CDR3: CASIPGQGLLDTQYF
DNA: TGTGCCAGCATTCCGGGACAGGGCCTTTTAGATACGCAGTATTTT

D: TRBD1
size: few
V: TRBV19
J: TRBJ1-1
CDR3: CASSMGQINTEAFF
DNA: TGTGCCAGTAGTATGGGACAGATAAACACTGAAGCTTTCTTT

D: .
size: few
V: TRBV10-3
J: TRBJ2-3
CDR3: CAISGSRDTQYF
DNA: TGTGCCATCAGTGGGTCCCGAGATACGCAGTATTTT

D: TRBD1
size: .
V: TRBV9
J: TRBJ1-4
CDR3: CASSAGGTNEKLFF
DNA: TGTGCCAGCAGCGCAGGGGGCACTAATGAAAAACTGTTTTTT

D: .
size: .
V: TRBV6-1
J: TRBJ2-7
CDR3: CASSLNSYEQYF
DNA: TGTGCCAGCAGCCTTAACTCCTACGAGCAGTACTTC

D: TRBD1
size: .
V: TRBV19
J: TRBJ2-2
CDR3: CASSLTDRAPGELFF
DNA: TGTGCCAGTAGTCTCACCGACAGGGCTCCCGGGGAGCTGTTTTTT

D: .
size: .
V: TRBV15
J: TRBJ2-3
CDR3: CATSRDQVDTQYF
DNA: TGTGCCACCAGCAGAGATCAGGTGGATACGCAGTATTTT

D: TRBD2
size: .
V: TRBV5-1
J: TRBJ2-5
CDR3: CASSRGTSGQETQYF
DNA: TGCGCCAGCAGCCGCGGGACTAGCGGCCAAGAGACCCAGTACTTC

D: TRBD1
size: .
V: TRBV7-9
J: TRBJ2-5
CDR3: CASSLAPGQGFGETQYF
DNA: TGTGCCAGCAGCTTAGCGCCGGGACAGGGATTTGGGGAGACCCAGTACTTC

D: TRBD2
size: .
V: TRBV9
J: TRBJ2-3
CDR3: CASSTRLAGLTDTQYF
DNA: TGTGCCAGCAGCACGCGACTAGCGGGACTCACAGATACGCAGTATTTT

D: TRBD2
size: few
V: TRBV9
J: TRBJ2-5
CDR3: CASSGTSGGAGETQYF
DNA: TGTGCCAGCAGCGGGACTAGCGGGGGGGCCGGGGAGACCCAGTACTTC

D: TRBD2
size: few
V: TRBV5-1
J: TRBJ2-7
CDR3: CASSLGPSGGHKSSYEQYF
DNA: TGCGCCAGCAGTCTGGGGCCTAGCGGGGGCCATAAAAGCTCCTACGAGCAGTACTTC

D: TRBD2
size: once
V: TRBV5-1
J: TRBJ2-4
CDR3: CASSLVGRGGDLQYF
DNA: TGCGCCAGCAGCTTGGTTGGGCGGGGGGGAGACCTTCAGTACTTC

D: .
size: .
V: TRBV29-1
J: TRBJ1-4
CDR3: CSVEGSGGGEKLFF
DNA: TGCAGCGTTGAAGGCTCGGGGGGAGGTGAAAAACTGTTTTTT

D: .
size: .
V: TRBV2
J: TRBJ2-3
CDR3: CASSPFADTQYF
DNA: TGTGCCAGCAGCCCTTTCGCAGATACGCAGTATTTT

D: TRBD2
size: few
V: TRBV6-5
J: TRBJ2-5
CDR3: CASTWGGAGEETQYF
DNA: TGTGCCAGCACCTGGGGGGGAGCTGGTGAGGAGACCCAGTACTTC

D: .
size: .
V: TRBV4-1
J: TRBJ1-4
CDR3: CASSRKGQFNEKLFF
DNA: TGCGCCAGCAGCCGCAAAGGACAGTTTAATGAAAAACTGTTTTTT

D: .
size: .
V: TRBV18
J: TRBJ2-5
CDR3: CASSPPSQETQYF
DNA: TGTGCCAGCTCACCTCCCTCCCAAGAGACCCAGTACTTC

D: TRBD1
size: .
V: TRBV7-2
J: TRBJ2-7
CDR3: CASSPRDREKPYF
DNA: TGTGCCAGCAGCCCGCGGGACAGGGAGAAACCGTACTTC

D: TRBD1
size: .
V: TRBV29-1
J: TRBJ2-5
CDR3: CSVPPTGSETQYF
DNA: TGCAGCGTTCCACCGACAGGGTCAGAGACCCAGTACTTC

D: .
size: .
V: TRBV29-1
J: TRBJ1-1
CDR3: CSARRGRTEAFF
DNA: TGCAGCGCCCGGCGGGGGCGGACTGAAGCTTTCTTT

D: .
size: .
V: TRBV7-8
J: TRBJ2-3
CDR3: CASSLWSSVRDTQYF
DNA: TGTGCCAGCAGCTTATGGTCTAGCGTAAGGGATACGCAGTATTTT

D: .
size: .
V: TRBV6-6
J: TRBJ1-1
CDR3: CASSPVPGREAFF
DNA: TGTGCCAGCTCCCCCGTACCGGGGAGGGAAGCTTTCTTT

D: TRBD2
size: few
V: TRBV4-1
J: TRBJ2-1
CDR3: CASSQRGGEQFF
DNA: TGCGCCAGCAGCCAACGGGGAGGGGAGCAGTTCTTC

D: .
size: few
V: TRBV9
J: TRBJ2-2
CDR3: CASSGGPPNTGELFF
DNA: TGTGCCAGCAGCGGGGGCCCTCCAAACACCGGGGAGCTGTTTTTT

D: TRBD1
size: .
V: TRBV7-9
J: TRBJ1-2
CDR3: CASSAPGQEYYGYTF
DNA: TGTGCCAGCAGCGCCCCGGGACAGGAATACTATGGCTACACCTTC

D: TRBD2
size: few
V: TRBV4-3
J: TRBJ2-2
CDR3: CASSQDTGGNTGELFF
DNA: TGCGCCAGCAGCCAAGATACGGGGGGGAACACCGGGGAGCTGTTTTTT

D: TRBD2
size: .
V: TRBV10-3
J: TRBJ2-7
CDR3: CAISGGFGAGGYEQYF
DNA: TGTGCCATCAGTGGTGGGTTTGGAGCGGGGGGATACGAGCAGTACTTC

D: .
size: .
V: TRBV9
J: TRBJ1-2
CDR3: CASSVSTGYGYTF
DNA: TGTGCCAGCAGCGTTAGTACAGGGTACGGCTACACCTTC

D: .
size: .
V: TRBV2
J: TRBJ2-5
CDR3: CASSVEETQYF
DNA: TGTGCCAGCAGTGTGGAGGAGACCCAGTACTTC

D: TRBD2
size: few
V: TRBV28
J: TRBJ2-5
CDR3: CASSHLGGSETQYF
DNA: TGTGCCAGCAGTCATTTGGGGGGGAGCGAGACCCAGTACTTC

D: TRBD1
size: .
V: TRBV18
J: TRBJ1-5
CDR3: CASSPEGADNQPQHF
DNA: TGTGCCAGCTCACCCGAGGGGGCTGACAATCAGCCCCAGCATTTT

D: .
size: .
V: TRBV11-1
J: TRBJ2-1
CDR3: CASSLVGALNNEQFF
DNA: TGTGCCAGCAGCTTAGTGGGCGCCCTAAACAATGAGCAGTTCTTC

D: .
size: .
V: TRBV4-2
J: TRBJ1-4
CDR3: CASSQEGSQGYEKLFF
DNA: TGTGCCAGCAGCCAAGAGGGCTCGCAGGGTTATGAAAAACTGTTTTTT

D: .
size: few
V: TRBV10-3
J: TRBJ2-2
CDR3: CAILGTGELFF
DNA: TGTGCCATCCTAGGAACCGGGGAGCTGTTTTTT

D: TRBD1
size: .
V: TRBV9
J: TRBJ1-1
CDR3: CASSVRQGLEAFF
DNA: TGTGCCAGCAGCGTGAGACAGGGGCTTGAAGCTTTCTTT

D: .
size: few
V: TRBV7-2
J: TRBJ1-2
CDR3: CASSLVSANYGYTF
DNA: TGTGCCAGCAGCTTAGTTTCGGCTAACTATGGCTACACCTTC

D: .
size: few
V: TRBV4-1
J: TRBJ2-1
CDR3: CASSQPRDKSYNEQFF
DNA: TGCGCCAGCAGCCAGCCCCGGGACAAGTCCTACAATGAGCAGTTCTTC

D: TRBD1
size: .
V: TRBV7-2
J: TRBJ1-1
CDR3: CASSLSGQGGNTEAFF
DNA: TGTGCCAGCAGCTTGTCCGGACAGGGGGGGAACACTGAAGCTTTCTTT

D: .
size: .
V: TRBV2
J: TRBJ2-1
CDR3: CASGGTRDEQFF
DNA: TGTGCCAGCGGGGGGACGAGGGATGAGCAGTTCTTC

D: TRBD1
size: .
V: TRBV4-1
J: TRBJ1-1
CDR3: CASRSLGTGGHTEAFF
DNA: TGCGCCAGCAGATCCTTGGGGACAGGGGGCCACACTGAAGCTTTCTTT

D: .
size: .
V: TRBV7-2
J: TRBJ2-5
CDR3: CASSLSQQETQYF
DNA: TGTGCCAGCAGCTTATCACAGCAAGAGACCCAGTACTTC

D: .
size: .
V: TRBV29-1
J: TRBJ1-1
CDR3: CSIGGVTEAFF
DNA: TGCAGCATTGGGGGAGTCACTGAAGCTTTCTTT

D: .
size: .
V: TRBV11-2
J: TRBJ2-1
CDR3: CASSTLGQKQFF
DNA: TGTGCCAGCAGTACCCTTGGACAGAAACAGTTCTTC

D: TRBD1
size: few
V: TRBV18
J: TRBJ2-5
CDR3: CASSLGQGARWETQYF
DNA: TGTGCCAGCTCTCTCGGACAGGGGGCCCGGTGGGAGACCCAGTACTTC

D: .
size: few
V: TRBV6-6
J: TRBJ1-2
CDR3: CASSSDDRWHGYTF
DNA: TGTGCCAGCAGTTCCGATGACAGATGGCATGGCTACACCTTC

D: .
size: few
V: TRBV7-9
J: TRBJ1-1
CDR3: CASSLATQRNTEAFF
DNA: TGTGCCAGCAGCTTAGCTACACAGAGGAACACTGAAGCTTTCTTT

D: TRBD1
size: few
V: TRBV30
J: TRBJ1-1
CDR3: CAWIHTGAGTEAFF
DNA: TGTGCCTGGATTCACACAGGGGCGGGGACTGAAGCTTTCTTT